The count of the clone carrying this TCR beta chain is one. The antigen is not known. The sample belongs to a study of T-cell reconstitution after alpha-beta-depleted transplantation in children. CDR3 length: 14 residues. Germline V lookup: CDR1 SGHAT, CDR2 FQNNGV. V shed 5 bases and J 6 bases; nucleotides not matched to a gene: 7. For TCRbeta, the library was prepared with unique molecular identifiers. MiXCR, run by TCRdb on the PCR reads, gives a single entry per CDR3 protein. This table has fewer than 550,000 distinct CDR3 sequences, 9.5% to 12% appearing once. General study results and limits: Reportedly, roughly two months post-transplant, alpha-beta T cells arose from several hundred expanded graft clones. By one year post-transplant, T-cell counts and diversity largely arose from T cells that were newly produced.

This receptor was identified in a female patient aged 2-9 years who had a stem cell transplant for aplastic anemia, so the T cells may come from the graft donor. This specimen was PBMCs, mostly from graft donor cells, taken 180 days after TCRalphabeta/CD19-depleted stem cell transplant. The chain joins TRBV11-2 to TRBJ1-2, with 9 bases lining up with TRBD1. CDR3 protein: CASSRDRDRDGYTF. The CDR3, as DNA: TGTGCCAGCAGCCGGGACAGGGACAGGGATGGCTACACCTTC.